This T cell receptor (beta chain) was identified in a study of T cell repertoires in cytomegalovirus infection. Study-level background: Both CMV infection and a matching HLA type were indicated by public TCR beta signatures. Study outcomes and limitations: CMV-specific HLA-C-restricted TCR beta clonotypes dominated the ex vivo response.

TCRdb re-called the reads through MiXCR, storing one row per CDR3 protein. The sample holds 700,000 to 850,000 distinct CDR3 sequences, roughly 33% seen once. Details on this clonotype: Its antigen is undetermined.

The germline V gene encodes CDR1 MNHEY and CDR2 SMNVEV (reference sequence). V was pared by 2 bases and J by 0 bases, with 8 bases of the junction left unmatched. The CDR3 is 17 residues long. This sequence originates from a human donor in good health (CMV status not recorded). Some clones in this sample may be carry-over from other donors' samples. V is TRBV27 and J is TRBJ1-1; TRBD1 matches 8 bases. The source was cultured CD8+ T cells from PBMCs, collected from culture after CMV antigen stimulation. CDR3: CASSLAWTGKMNTEAFF. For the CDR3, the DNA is TGTGCCAGCAGTTTAGCATGGACAGGGAAAATGAACACTGAAGCTTTCTTT.